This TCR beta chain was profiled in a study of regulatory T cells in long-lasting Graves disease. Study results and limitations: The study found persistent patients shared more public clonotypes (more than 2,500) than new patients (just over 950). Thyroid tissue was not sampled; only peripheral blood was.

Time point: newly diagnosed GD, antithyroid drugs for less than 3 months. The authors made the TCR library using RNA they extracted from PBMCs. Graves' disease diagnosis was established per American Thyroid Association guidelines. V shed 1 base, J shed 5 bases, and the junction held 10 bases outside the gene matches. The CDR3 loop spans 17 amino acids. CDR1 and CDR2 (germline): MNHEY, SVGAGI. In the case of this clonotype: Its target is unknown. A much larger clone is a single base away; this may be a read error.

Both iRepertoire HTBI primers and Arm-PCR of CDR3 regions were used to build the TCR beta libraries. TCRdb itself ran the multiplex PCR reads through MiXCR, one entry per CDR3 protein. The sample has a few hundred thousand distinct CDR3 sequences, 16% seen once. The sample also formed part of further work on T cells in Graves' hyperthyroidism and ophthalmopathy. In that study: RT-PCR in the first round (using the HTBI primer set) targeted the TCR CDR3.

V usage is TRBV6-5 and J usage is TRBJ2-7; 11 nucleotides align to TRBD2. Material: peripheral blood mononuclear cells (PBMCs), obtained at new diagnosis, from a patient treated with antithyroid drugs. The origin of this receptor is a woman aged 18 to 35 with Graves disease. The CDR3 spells CASSYLNSGRALDEQYF. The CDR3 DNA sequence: TGTGCCAGCAGTTACTTGAATAGCGGGAGGGCCCTTGACGAGCAGTACTTC.